Presented here are 32 T cell receptor beta chains from one specimen sequenced in a study of cytomegalovirus exposure and HLA in healthy donors. PCR involved 60 Vbeta and 13 Jbeta primers. Profiled with immunoSEQ multiplex PCR; TCRdb holds only in-frame clones, not every one. This table holds around 53,000 clones, 80% to 85% found once. The sample consisted of PBMCs. The source of these receptors is a man aged 30 to 45 in good health and CMV-seronegative.

The genes are TRBV30 and TRBJ1-1, with 7 bases lining up with TRBD1. The CDR3 extends over 14 amino acids. Germline V gives CDR1 GTSNPN, CDR2 SVGIG (reference sequence). V was clipped by 1 base and J by 5 bases; unmatched bases: 7. The chain's CDR3 is CAWSASTGRTEAFF. CDR3 bases: TGTGCCTGGAGTGCATCGACAGGGAGGACTGAAGCTTTCTTT.

The chain recombines TRBV6-5 with TRBJ1-3; 7 nucleotides match TRBD1. CDR1 is MNHEY and CDR2 is SVGAGI in the germline V gene. The length of the CDR3 is 14 residues. V lost 8 bases, J lost 4 bases, and 8 bases stayed unmatched. The CDR3 loop reads CASRSTGYGNTIYF. CDR3 DNA: TGTGCCAGCCGATCGACAGGGTACGGAAACACCATATATTTT.

The chain is built from TRBV5-5 and TRBJ2-7; the match to TRBD2 covers 7 bases. V dropped 1 base and J dropped 4; count of bases not matched to a gene: 14. The CDR3 loop spans 17 amino acids. Germline assignment: CDR1 SGHKS and CDR2 YYEKEE (reference sequence). The CDR3 spells CASSLSISAGVLYEQYF. The CDR3 DNA is TGTGCCAGCAGCTTGTCTATCTCCGCGGGAGTTCTGTACGAGCAGTACTTC.

This clone was detected only once. The V and J genes are TRBV7-9 and TRBJ2-1; TRBD1 aligns across 8 bases. V was pared by 2 bases and J by 6 bases, with 3 bases of the junction left unmatched. The germline CDR1 and CDR2 sequences are SEHNR and FQNEAQ (reference sequence). The CDR3 has 14 amino acids. The CDR3: CASSLQGAGNEQFF. The CDR3 DNA sequence: TGTGCCAGCAGCTTACAGGGGGCGGGCAATGAGCAGTTCTTC. The variable domain in full, completed from reference TRBV7-9 and TRBJ2-1, reads DTGVSQNPRHKITKRGQNVTFRCDPISEHNRLYWYRQTLGQGPEFLTYFQNEAQLEKSRLLSDRFSAERPKGSFSTLEIQRTEQGDSAMYLCASSLQGAGNEQFFGPGTRLTVL.

The gene calls are TRBV5-1 and TRBJ2-7, with 13 positions matching TRBD2. Germline-derived CDR1 and CDR2 are SGHRS and YFSETQ. After removal of 4 bases from V and 3 bases from J, the junction contained 1 base not matched to a gene. The CDR3 contains 14 residues. The CDR3 loop is CASSRLAGGYEQYF. CDR3 coding DNA: TGCGCCAGCAGCCGACTAGCGGGGGGCTACGAGCAGTACTTC.

As concerns this clone: This same CDR3 is encoded by further DNA sequences in the sample. In DNA, the CDR3 is TGTGCCAGCATTAAACGGGACTCCTATAATTCACCCCTCCACTTT. This gives the protein CASIKRDSYNSPLHF. The V call is TRBV6-1, the J call TRBJ1-6; the D is unclear. Germline CDR1 is MNHNS and CDR2 is SASEGT. V gave up 7 bases and J gave up 0 bases, with 10 bases separating them. The CDR3 extends over 15 amino acids.

This clone was seen only once. The chain couples TRBV2 to TRBJ2-7; 7 bases match TRBD1. The ends lost 2 bases at V and 1 base at J; junction bases unmatched: 2. CDR1 SNHLY and CDR2 FYNNEI come from the germline V gene. The CDR3 has 14 residues. CDR3 sequence: CASSEQGVSYEQYF. The DNA of the CDR3 is TGTGCCAGCAGTGAACAGGGGGTGTCCTACGAGCAGTACTTC.

V and J are TRBV6-4 and TRBJ1-1, with 7 bases aligning to TRBD1. The length of the CDR3 is 13 residues. Germline assignment: CDR1 MRHNA and CDR2 SNTAGT. The V and J ends lost 2 bases and 13 bases, in that order; junction bases with no gene match: 10. CDR3 sequence reads: CASSDPMTGSIFF. In DNA, the CDR3 is TGTGCCAGCAGTGACCCCATGACAGGGAGTATTTTCTTT.

The V gene is TRBV6-6, the J gene TRBJ2-5; D call uncertain. Germline V CDR1 and CDR2: MNHNY, SVGAGI (reference sequence). With 5 bases removed from V and 3 bases from J, the gap between germline ends came to 4 bases. The CDR3 runs to 11 residues. CDR3 DNA sequence: TGTGCCAGCAGTCCTAAAGAGACCCAGTACTTC. Translated, it gives CASSPKETQYF.

The chain joins TRBV6-5 to TRBJ2-3, with D maybe TRBD2 (6 bases). V lost 0 bases to trimming and J lost 4 bases, with 14 bases between them. This CDR3 is built from 16 residues. Germline CDR1 reads MNHEY; CDR2 reads SVGAGI. CDR3 residues: CASSYSDTPGADTQYF. DNA of the CDR3: TGTGCCAGCAGTTACTCGGATACTCCGGGGGCAGATACGCAGTATTTT.

The CDR3 nucleotides are TGTGCCAGCAGCCGGACTAGCGGGAGGGGCTCCTACAATGAGCAGTTCTTC. It yields the protein CASSRTSGRGSYNEQFF. The chain combines TRBV7-9 with TRBJ2-1; 15 bases map to TRBD2. Germline CDR1 and CDR2: SEHNR and FQNEAQ (reference sequence). The CDR3 loop spans 17 amino acids. J gave up 0 bases and V 5 bases, and 2 bases lay outside the gene matches.

This sequence joins TRBV28 and TRBJ2-7, with a possible D match to TRBD2 (5 bases). Trimming cost V 3 bases and J 0 bases, with 12 bases left between them. The CDR3 totals 15 residues. From germline, CDR1 is MDHEN and CDR2 SYDVKM. The CDR3 DNA reads as TGTGCCAGCAGTTTCAGAGGGATGAACTCCTACGAGCAGTACTTC. This gives the protein CASSFRGMNSYEQYF.

V is TRBV10-3 and J is TRBJ2-7; TRBD2 aligns across 13 bases. The CDR3 consists of 17 residues. V was pared by 0 bases and J by 3 bases, with 5 bases of the junction left unmatched. Germline V lookup: CDR1 ENHRY, CDR2 SYGVKD. CDR3 amino acids: CAISESGLAGSRYEQYF. The CDR3 DNA follows: TGTGCCATCAGTGAGTCGGGACTAGCGGGGTCTCGCTACGAGCAGTACTTC.

The rearrangement uses TRBV5-1 and TRBJ2-5, with 7 bases that match TRBD1. In germline, CDR1 is SGHRS, CDR2 YFSETQ. The CDR3 runs to 15 residues. V dropped 0 bases and J dropped 1; count of bases not matched to a gene: 3. CDR3 loop: CASSLGDSFQETQYF. Here the CDR3 DNA reads TGCGCCAGCAGCTTGGGGGACAGCTTCCAAGAGACCCAGTACTTC. Full variable domain (missing parts from reference TRBV5-1 and TRBJ2-5): KAGVTQTPRYLIKTRGQQVTLSCSPISGHRSVSWYQQTPGQGLQFLFEYFSETQRNKGNFPGRFSGRQFSNSRSEMNVSTLELGDSALYLCASSLGDSFQETQYFGPGTRLLVL.

The chain combines TRBV7-2 with TRBJ1-2; D is undetermined. Per the germline V gene, CDR1 is SGHTA and CDR2 is FQGNSA. The CDR3 contains 16 residues. The germline V and J ends were trimmed by 6 bases and 8 bases, with 25 bases remaining between them. The CDR3 DNA follows: TGTGCCAGCAGTACGACTTCCAGCAATCCTGGCTGGGGCTACACCTTC. It yields the protein CASSTTSSNPGWGYTF.

The V gene is TRBV6-6, the J gene TRBJ2-1; possibly TRBD1 for D (6 bases). Germline CDR1 and CDR2: MNHNY and SVGAGI (reference sequence). The CDR3 has 13 amino acids. V gave up 5 bases and J gave up 4 bases, with 9 bases separating them. The CDR3 region has the DNA TGTGCCAGCAGTCAACAGGGTTACAATGAGCAGTTCTTC. Amino acids: CASSQQGYNEQFF.

The chain uses TRBV4-3 and TRBJ2-2; 8 nucleotides agree with TRBD1. In germline, CDR1 is LGHNA, CDR2 YSLEER. The CDR3 spans 16 residues. After removal of 0 bases from V and 6 bases from J, the junction contained 6 bases not matched to a gene. CDR3 loop: CASSQDGQGFSGELFF. As DNA, the CDR3 is TGCGCCAGCAGCCAAGACGGACAGGGTTTTTCCGGGGAGCTGTTTTTT.

This sequence joins TRBV5-6 and TRBJ2-1, with 10 bases lining up with TRBD1. The germline V gene encodes CDR1 SGHDT and CDR2 YYEEEE. This CDR3 spans 14 amino acids. With V trimmed by 4 bases and J by 4 bases, 2 bases remained unmatched. CDR3 region: CASSVGQGYNEQFF. In DNA, the CDR3 is TGTGCCAGCAGCGTGGGACAGGGGTACAATGAGCAGTTCTTC.

This chain connects TRBV4-2 to TRBJ2-1, with 7 bases matching TRBD2. Germline V CDR1 and CDR2: LGHNA, YNFKEQ. V lost 4 bases and J lost 1; bases outside the gene matches: 10. This CDR3 is 17 amino acids long. CDR3 sequence (DNA): TGTGCCAGCAGCCTCCCCGCCGGGGGGACTTCCTACAATGAGCAGTTCTTC. It yields the protein CASSLPAGGTSYNEQFF.

Only a few counts were recorded for this clone. The chain has TRBV6-4 and TRBJ1-2; TRBD1 might be the D (5 bases). Germline V gives CDR1 MRHNA, CDR2 SNTAGT. The V end was cut by 2 bases, the J end by 4 bases, with 14 bases between. CDR3 length equals 15 residues. The CDR3 coding sequence is TGTGCCAGCAGTGACCCTTTGACAGATCCCTATGGCTACACCTTC. This translates into CASSDPLTDPYGYTF.

The V call is TRBV5-5, the J call TRBJ1-1, with D maybe TRBD1 (6 bases). V was trimmed by 10 bases and J by 2 bases, leaving 15 bases between them. There are 13 residues in the CDR3. Germline CDR1 and CDR2: SGHKS and YYEKEE (reference sequence). The chain's CDR3 is CAGAYRANTEAFF. The CDR3 coding sequence is TGTGCCGGAGCGTACAGGGCTAACACTGAAGCTTTCTTT.

The V call is TRBV7-9, the J call TRBJ2-3, with no clear D. Trimming removed 8 bases from V and 3 bases from J, with 6 bases in between. The CDR3 contains 11 residues. Germline loops: CDR1 SEHNR, CDR2 FQNEAQ (reference sequence). The CDR3 region has the DNA TGTGCCAGCCAAACTACAGATACGCAGTATTTT. Residues: CASQTTDTQYF. Complete variable domain (other parts from reference TRBV7-9 and TRBJ2-3): DTGVSQNPRHKITKRGQNVTFRCDPISEHNRLYWYRQTLGQGPEFLTYFQNEAQLEKSRLLSDRFSAERPKGSFSTLEIQRTEQGDSAMYLCASQTTDTQYFGPGTRLTVL.

Here the CDR3 DNA reads TGTGCCAGTAGTTCCTGGACAAGGGACACTGAAGCTTTCTTT. This sequence encodes CASSSWTRDTEAFF. The rearrangement joins TRBV19 to TRBJ1-1, with D perhaps TRBD1 (5 bases). In germline, CDR1 is LNHDA, CDR2 SQIVND (reference sequence). V was pared by 5 bases and J by 3 bases, with 13 bases between. This CDR3 comprises 14 residues.

The rearrangement uses TRBV7-2 and TRBJ2-5, with TRBD1 matching 7 bases. CDR3 length: 14 residues. V lost 2 bases to trimming and J lost 11 bases; unmatched junction nucleotides: 11. Germline loops: CDR1 SGHTA, CDR2 FQGNSA. CDR3: CASSLSLTGVEQYF. Written as DNA, the CDR3 is TGTGCCAGCAGCTTAAGCTTAACAGGGGTAGAGCAGTACTTC.

The gene calls are TRBV15 and TRBJ2-3; TRBD1 is a possible D gene (5 bases). The CDR3 is 14 amino acids. The V and J ends lost 1 base and 0 bases respectively, with 5 bases between them. Germline CDR1 is LNHNV and CDR2 is YYDKDF (reference sequence). CDR3 DNA sequence: TGTGCCACCAGCAGAGGACAGAGCACAGATACGCAGTATTTT. This gives the protein CATSRGQSTDTQYF. Looking up the rest from reference TRBV15 and TRBJ2-3 gives the full variable domain: DAMVIQNPRYQVTQFGKPVTLSCSQTLNHNVMYWYQQKSSQAPKLLFHYYDKDFNNEADTPDNFQSRRPNTSFCFLDIRSPGLGDTAMYLCATSRGQSTDTQYFGPGTRLTVL.

CDR3 sequence (DNA): TGTGCCAGCAGGAGACTACGCGGGGGGGCCGCGGAGACCCAGTACTTC. It codes for CASRRLRGGAAETQYF. The chain is built from TRBV7-8 and TRBJ2-5, with 9 nucleotides matching TRBD2. Losses at the gene ends were 6 bases for V and 5 bases for J; bases not matched to a gene: 13. The V gene's germline CDR1 is SGHVS and CDR2 FQNEAQ. The length of the CDR3 is 16 residues.

The J gene is TRBJ1-5, the V gene TRBV28, with a possible D match to TRBD1 (6 bases). CDR3 length: 16 amino acids. Looked up from germline, CDR1 is MDHEN and CDR2 is SYDVKM. Trimming cost V 3 bases and J 4 bases, with 16 bases left between them. CDR3 in amino acids: CASSFRGRRGNQPQHF. Written as DNA, the CDR3 is TGTGCCAGCAGTTTCCGCGGACGCAGGGGAAATCAGCCCCAGCATTTT. Looking up the rest from reference TRBV28 and TRBJ1-5 gives the full variable domain: DVKVTQSSRYLVKRTGEKVFLECVQDMDHENMFWYRQDPGLGLRLIYFSYDVKMKEKGDIPEGYSVSREKKERFSLILESASTNQTSMYLCASSFRGRRGNQPQHFGDGTRLSIL.

The chain couples TRBV5-1 to TRBJ2-7, with 8 bases fitting TRBD2. The CDR3 totals 17 residues. Germline V gives CDR1 SGHRS, CDR2 YFSETQ. J gave up 0 bases and V 0 bases, and 8 bases lay outside the gene matches. CDR3 amino acids: CASSLAGGQGSSYEQYF. The DNA for the CDR3 is TGCGCCAGCAGCTTGGCGGGGGGGCAGGGGTCCTCCTACGAGCAGTACTTC.

The V gene is TRBV19, the J gene TRBJ2-6; 8 positions agree with TRBD1. In germline, CDR1 is LNHDA, CDR2 SQIVND (reference sequence). Unmatched junction bases numbered 7, after V lost 3 bases and J lost 0 bases. This CDR3 has 18 residues. CDR3 loop: CASSMGRGHISGANVLTF. The CDR3 nucleotides read TGTGCCAGTAGTATGGGCAGGGGGCATATCTCTGGGGCCAACGTCCTGACTTTC.

This chain uses TRBV27 with TRBJ1-1; D gene uncertain. The ends were cut back, 7 bases at V and 1 base at J, with 13 bases in the middle. This CDR3 contains 14 residues. Germline-derived CDR1 and CDR2 are MNHEY and SMNVEV (reference sequence). This chain's CDR3 is CASISPLRNTEAFF. The CDR3 bases are TGTGCCAGCATCTCCCCCCTCCGGAACACTGAAGCTTTCTTT.

The chain couples TRBV19 to TRBJ1-5; no firm D call. Trimming removed 1 base from V and 5 bases from J, with 15 bases in between. In germline, CDR1 is LNHDA, CDR2 SQIVND (reference sequence). The CDR3 spans 16 residues. CDR3 protein: CASSIVDEIAHQPQHF. The CDR3 nucleotides are TGTGCCAGTAGTATAGTCGACGAAATAGCTCATCAGCCCCAGCATTTT. Together with reference TRBV19 and TRBJ1-5, the CDR3 gives the full variable domain: DGGITQSPKYLFRKEGQNVTLSCEQNLNHDAMYWYRQDPGQGLRLIYYSQIVNDFQKGDIAEGYSVSREKKESFPLTVTSAQKNPTAFYLCASSIVDEIAHQPQHFGDGTRLSIL.

The chain carries TRBV2 and TRBJ1-1; tentatively, D is TRBD1 (5 bases). Germline V CDR1 and CDR2: SNHLY, FYNNEI. CDR3 length: 14 residues. The ends were cut back, 3 bases at V and 4 bases at J, with 12 bases in the middle. The DNA of the CDR3 is TGTGCCAGCAGTGACCGGACATCAAGCACTGAAGCTTTCTTT. This codes for CASSDRTSSTEAFF.